The 10 T cell receptor beta chains presented below share a single source sample, sequenced in a study of CD8 T cells in Susac syndrome. An amount of RNA that ranged from roughly 0.5 to 1 ug was reverse transcribed with random hexamers. Each CDR3 protein gets one entry after TCRdb re-called the immunoSEQ multiplex PCR reads with MiXCR. Seen here are approximately 190,000 distinct CDR3 sequences, 85% to 95% observed once, and the top ten hold around 0.15%. The source material was CD8+ T cells from PBMCs. The receptors were gathered from a human donor with Susac syndrome.

The rearrangement uses TRBV12-3 or TRBV12-4 and TRBJ2-3; no clear D gene. V was clipped by 4 bases and J by 6 bases, with 8 bases between them. This CDR3 comprises 12 residues. The CDR3 here is CASSWGSDTQYF. CDR3 DNA sequence: TGTGCCAGCAGTTGGGGTAGTGATACGCAGTATTTT.

The V gene is TRBV20-1, the J gene TRBJ2-5; TRBD2 matches 10 bases. Germline CDR1 and CDR2: DFQATT and SNEGSKA (reference sequence). The CDR3 spans 14 residues. V gave up 4 bases and J gave up 0 bases; unmatched junction bases: 2. The DNA of the CDR3 is TGCAGTGCTACCGGACTAGCGGACCAAGAGACCCAGTACTTC. Its translation: CSATGLADQETQYF.

The chain links TRBV3-1 to TRBJ1-2; D not certain. Germline V lookup: CDR1 LGHDT, CDR2 YNNKEL (reference sequence). The CDR3 spans 14 residues. V gave up 0 bases and J gave up 4 bases, with 9 bases separating them. The CDR3 region is CASSQDYEGYGYTF. The CDR3, as DNA: TGTGCCAGCAGCCAAGATTACGAGGGCTATGGCTACACCTTC.

The rearrangement joins TRBV10-3 to TRBJ2-7; 9 positions match TRBD1. This CDR3 is 15 amino acids long. Germline CDR1 reads ENHRY; CDR2 reads SYGVKD. V lost 0 bases, J lost 2 bases, and 2 bases stayed unmatched. The CDR3, as DNA: TGTGCCATCAGTGAGTCGGGACAGGGCGCCTACGAGCAGTACTTC. Translating gives CAISESGQGAYEQYF.

The V gene is TRBV20-1, the J gene TRBJ2-1, with D hard to call. CDR3 length equals 11 residues. Germline CDR1 reads DFQATT; CDR2 reads SNEGSKA (reference sequence). Trimming took 3 bases from V and 7 from J, leaving 7 bases between them. CDR3 nucleotides: TGCAGTGCTAGTGAAGGAAATGAGCAGTTCTTC. Its protein is CSASEGNEQFF.

The chain links TRBV27 to TRBJ1-2; 7 positions match TRBD1. The CDR3 extends over 14 amino acids. V was clipped by 3 bases and J by 6 bases; unmatched bases: 7. Germline V gives CDR1 MNHEY, CDR2 SMNVEV (reference sequence). The CDR3 loop reads CASSLTGTPHGYTF. CDR3 DNA sequence: TGTGCCAGCAGTTTGACAGGGACTCCACATGGCTACACCTTC.

The chain recombines TRBV5-6 with TRBJ1-3; possible D gene TRBD1, 5 bases. Per germline, CDR1 SGHDT and CDR2 YYEEEE. V was trimmed by 0 bases and J by 4 bases, leaving 5 bases between them. This CDR3 spans 13 amino acids. The CDR3 sequence: CASSLGQGNTIYF. The CDR3 DNA reads as TGTGCCAGCAGCTTGGGACAGGGAAACACCATATATTTT.

The chain links TRBV7-6 to TRBJ2-7; 8 bases line up with TRBD1. V dropped 4 bases and J dropped 2; count of bases not matched to a gene: 7. The CDR3 extends over 15 amino acids. Per germline, CDR1 SGHVS and CDR2 FNYEAQ. CDR3 loop: CASSSRTGSTYEQYF. CDR3 DNA sequence: TGTGCCAGCAGCTCCAGGACAGGGTCTACCTACGAGCAGTACTTC.

The gene calls are TRBV7-2 and TRBJ2-3; TRBD2 aligns across 11 bases. This CDR3 is 15 amino acids long. With V trimmed by 3 bases and J by 6 bases, 5 bases remained unmatched. The V gene's germline CDR1 is SGHTA and CDR2 FQGNSA. CDR3 sequence (DNA): TGTGCCAGCAGCTTCACTAGCGGGAGTCCTGATACGCAGTATTTT. Its protein is CASSFTSGSPDTQYF.

V is TRBV13 and J is TRBJ2-5; D may match TRBD1 or TRBD2 (5 bases each). CDR1 PRHDT and CDR2 FYEKMQ come from the germline V gene (reference sequence). The CDR3 totals 16 residues. V lost 10 bases to trimming and J lost 4 bases, with 25 bases between them. The CDR3 sequence: CATSGQASSLGETQYF. CDR3 DNA sequence: TGTGCCACCTCGGGGCAAGCGAGCTCCCTTGGAGAGACCCAGTACTTC.